This T cell receptor beta chain was sequenced in a study of metastatic and nonmetastatic thyroid tumors. About the study: Across blood and tumor or nodule tissue, repertoires from malignant and benign thyroid patients were compared with one another.

There were no patients who had received any treatment before thyroid surgery. General study points: Relative to benign nodules, malignant thyroid tumors were reportedly characterized by significantly elevated TCR beta diversity in blood and tumor.

Original analysis: The study's classifier, a distant-metastasis tool for papillary thyroid cancer, was built using CDR3 differences across clinicopathological groups. Through MiXCR, TCRdb re-clonotyped the PCR reads. These V and J calls rely on TCRdb rather than the paper's analysis. The sample lists over 25,000 clones; approximately 7.4% were seen once. This clone was seen repeatedly, ten times or more. Its antigen is as yet unknown. The germline CDR1 and CDR2 sequences are MNHNS and SASEGT. The V end was cut by 6 bases, the J end by 4 bases, with 12 bases between. The CDR3 runs 13 residues. This chain links TRBV6-1 with TRBJ1-1; D is undetermined. The sequenced sample was blood. The sequence came from a female donor with papillary thyroid cancer or a benign thyroid nodule (not recorded which). Some clones in this sample may be carry-over from other donors' samples. The CDR3 DNA follows: TGTGCCAGCAGCCCCCCGAAGGGCACTGAAGCTTTCTTT. It is translated as CASSPPKGTEAFF.